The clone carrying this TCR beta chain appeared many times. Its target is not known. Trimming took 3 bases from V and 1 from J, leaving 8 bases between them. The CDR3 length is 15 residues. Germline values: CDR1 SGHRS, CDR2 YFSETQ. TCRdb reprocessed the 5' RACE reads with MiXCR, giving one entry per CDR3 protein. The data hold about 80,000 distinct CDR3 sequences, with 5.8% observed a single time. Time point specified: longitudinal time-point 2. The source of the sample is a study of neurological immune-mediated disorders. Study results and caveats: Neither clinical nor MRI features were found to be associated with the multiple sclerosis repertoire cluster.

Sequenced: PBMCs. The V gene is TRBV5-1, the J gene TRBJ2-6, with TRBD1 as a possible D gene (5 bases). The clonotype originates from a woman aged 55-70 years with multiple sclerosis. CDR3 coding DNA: TGCGCCAGCAGCTCAGGGTTTTCTGGGGCCAACGTCCTGACTTTC. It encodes CASSSGFSGANVLTF.